The 19 T cell receptor beta chains given below trace back to one sample, sequenced in a study of blood T cell repertoires in COVID-19. The table came from immunoSEQ multiplex PCR; TCRdb's copy has only in-frame clones and leaves some out. This table holds about 63,000 clones, approximately 78% found once. The sequencing sample was made of peripheral blood. The receptors come from a man aged 55 to 70 with COVID-19, enrolled during active disease.

This clone appeared once. The chain combines TRBV11-3 with TRBJ2-2; D gene unclear. V shed 2 bases and J shed 6 bases, with 10 bases lying between them. Germline CDR1 is SGHNT and CDR2 is YENEEA. There are 14 residues in the CDR3. CDR3 in amino acids: CASSLLGEAGELFF. CDR3 in DNA: TGTGCCAGCAGCTTACTCGGAGAGGCCGGGGAGCTGTTTTTT. Combining the CDR3 with reference TRBV11-3 and TRBJ2-2 gives the whole variable domain EAGVVQSPRYKIIEKKQPVAFWCNPISGHNTLYWYLQNLGQGPELLIRYENEEAVDDSQLPKDRFSAERLKGVDSTLKIQPAELGDSAVYLCASSLLGEAGELFFGEGSRLTVL.

The table lists this clone with a count of one. This chain links TRBV7-3 with TRBJ2-1; 9 bases fit TRBD1. V lost 0 bases and J lost 7; bases outside the gene matches: 4. CDR1 and CDR2 (germline): SGHTA, FQGTGA. The CDR3 runs to 15 residues. The CDR3 coding sequence is TGTGCCAGCAGCTTAACGCCGGGACAGGGAAATGAGCAGTTCTTC. This translates into CASSLTPGQGNEQFF.

In nucleotides, the CDR3 is TGTGCCAGCAGCTTTCGCGGGCTCTCTGGAAACACCATATATTTT. This sequence encodes CASSFRGLSGNTIYF. The chain recombines TRBV11-2 with TRBJ1-3; no definite D call. Trimming stripped 3 bases from V and 0 bases from J, with 9 bases between. Germline CDR1 SGHAT, CDR2 FQNNGV. The CDR3 loop spans 15 amino acids.

The genes are TRBV4-3 and TRBJ2-1; 12 bases match TRBD2. V shed 0 bases and J 5 bases; nucleotides not matched to a gene: 17. The CDR3 has 21 amino acids. The germline V gene has CDR1 LGHNA and CDR2 YSLEER. The CDR3 DNA sequence: TGCGCCAGCAGCCAAGAACACAGAACTAGCGGGAGGCCCCTGCCCGACAATGAGCAGTTCTTC. It yields the protein CASSQEHRTSGRPLPDNEQFF.

This clone was recorded only once. V gene TRBV2 combines with J gene TRBJ2-5, with 11 bases identical to TRBD1. Germline V gene lookup returns CDR1 SNHLY and CDR2 FYNNEI. Trimming removed 5 bases from V and 4 bases from J; junction bases left unmatched: 6. The CDR3 contains 15 residues. For the CDR3, the DNA is TGTGCCAGCAGTCACCGGGACAGGGGGTCAGAGACCCAGTACTTC. This gives the protein CASSHRDRGSETQYF.

This chain connects TRBV21-1 to TRBJ2-7; the D segment call TRBD1 is taken from the table without a DNA check. TRBV21-1 is listed as a pseudogene. The CDR3 sequence is 19 residues long. The CDR3 DNA sequence: TGTGCCAGCAGCAAATGCGGGACAGGCAAAATCCCTCGGATCTACGAGCAGTACTTC. Protein sequence: CASSKCGTGKIPRIYEQYF.

Relative to its sample, this clone is medium-sized. V gene TRBV11-3 combines with J gene TRBJ2-7; D is uncertain. V was clipped by 6 bases and J by 2 bases, with 5 bases between them. Germline CDR1 and CDR2: SGHNT and YENEEA. The CDR3 runs to 11 residues. CDR3 sequence: CASSFTYEQYF. CDR3 coding DNA: TGTGCCAGCAGTTTTACCTACGAGCAGTACTTC.

This clone was detected a few times. The chain has TRBV19 and TRBJ2-1; TRBD2 is a possible D gene (6 bases). The CDR3 consists of 13 residues. From germline, CDR1 is LNHDA and CDR2 SQIVND (reference sequence). V lost 5 bases to trimming and J lost 6 bases, with 11 bases between them. The CDR3: CASSVSGPNEQFF. The CDR3 bases are TGTGCCAGTAGTGTAAGCGGGCCCAATGAGCAGTTCTTC.

The chain combines TRBV3-1 (or the pseudogene TRBV3-2) with TRBJ1-2; the D gene is possibly TRBD1 (5 bases). The V end lost 2 bases, the J end lost 8 bases, and 12 bases lay between the germline ends. CDR1 LGHDT and CDR2 YNNKEL come from the germline V gene (reference sequence). The CDR3 is 13 residues long. As DNA, the CDR3 is TGTGCCAGCAGCCAACGCGGGGCTGTGGGCTACACCTTC. Translated: CASSQRGAVGYTF.

V usage is TRBV13 and J usage is TRBJ2-2; 9 bases line up with TRBD2. CDR1 and CDR2 (germline): PRHDT, FYEKMQ (reference sequence). The CDR3 has 18 residues. V lost 0 bases and J lost 4; bases outside the gene matches: 9. CDR3 region: CASSLGPGSGGPTGELFF. The CDR3 nucleotides read TGTGCCAGCAGCTTAGGTCCAGGGAGCGGGGGGCCCACCGGGGAGCTGTTTTTT. The whole variable domain, remainder taken from reference TRBV13 and TRBJ2-2, is AAGVIQSPRHLIKEKRETATLKCYPIPRHDTVYWYQQGPGQDPQFLISFYEKMQSDKGSIPDRFSAQQFSDYHSELNMSSLELGDSALYFCASSLGPGSGGPTGELFFGEGSRLTVL.

The gene calls are TRBV9 and TRBJ2-5, with D maybe TRBD1 (6 bases). CDR1 SGDLS and CDR2 YYNGEE come from the germline V gene. CDR3 length: 13 amino acids. Deletions cut 7 bases from V and 1 base from J, with 11 bases between. In DNA form, the CDR3 reads TGTGCCAGCGGACCGACAGGCCAAGAGACCCAGTACTTC. Protein sequence: CASGPTGQETQYF.

The chain recombines TRBV12-5 with TRBJ2-1; D is possibly TRBD1 (6 bases). The CDR3 spans 12 residues. The germline V and J ends were trimmed by 8 bases and 7 bases, with 12 bases remaining between them. Germline lookup yields CDR1 LGHNT and CDR2 FRNRAP. CDR3 sequence (DNA): TGTGCTAGTCGGCAGGGGAGAAATGAGCAGTTCTTC. Protein sequence: CASRQGRNEQFF.

The V and J genes are TRBV10-3 and TRBJ1-2; D possibly corresponds to TRBD1 (6 bases). The CDR3 totals 12 residues. Looked up from germline, CDR1 is ENHRY and CDR2 is SYGVKD. The V end was cut by 10 bases, the J end by 5 bases, with 14 bases between. CDR3 residues: CATLAGAYGYTF. CDR3 bases: TGTGCCACCCTGGCAGGGGCATATGGCTACACCTTC.

The chain joins TRBV7-9 to TRBJ2-1; tentatively, D is TRBD2 (6 bases). Deletions cut 4 bases from V and 2 bases from J, with 9 bases between. In germline, CDR1 is SEHNR, CDR2 FQNEAQ (reference sequence). This CDR3 spans 14 amino acids. The CDR3 region has the DNA TGTGCCAGCAGCTGGGGGGACGCCTACAATGAGCAGTTCTTC. It translates to CASSWGDAYNEQFF.

The V gene is TRBV6-5, the J gene TRBJ2-5; 7 nucleotides align to TRBD1. The CDR3 contains 15 residues. The germline V gene has CDR1 MNHEY and CDR2 SVGAGI. The ends lost 4 bases at V and 1 base at J; junction bases unmatched: 6. The CDR3 nucleotides read TGTGCCAGCAGTTGGGGAAGGGGGCGCCAAGAGACCCAGTACTTC. It encodes CASSWGRGRQETQYF.

This clone was seen a single time. The chain links TRBV19 to TRBJ1-4; D perhaps matches TRBD1 (5 bases). The germline CDR1 and CDR2 sequences are LNHDA and SQIVND (reference sequence). The CDR3 loop spans 14 amino acids. Trimming stripped 5 bases from V and 2 bases from J, with 9 bases between. This chain's CDR3 is CASSSGRTNEKLFF. DNA of the CDR3: TGTGCCAGTAGTTCAGGGAGGACTAATGAAAAACTGTTTTTT.

The chain couples TRBV3-1 (or the pseudogene TRBV3-2) to TRBJ2-2, with D possibly matching TRBD2 (6 bases). V lost 3 bases, J lost 7 bases, and 9 bases lay in between. The germline gives CDR1 LGHDT, CDR2 YNNKEL (reference sequence). This CDR3 spans 13 amino acids. CDR3 DNA: TGTGCCAGCAGCCAGCGGGGACGCGGGGAGCTGTTTTTT. It is translated as CASSQRGRGELFF.

This clone occurred once. The chain links TRBV14 to TRBJ2-2, with 7 bases fitting TRBD2. With 0 bases clipped from V and 2 bases from J, the junction kept 12 bases outside the gene matches. The germline V gene has CDR1 SGHDN and CDR2 FVKESK. CDR3 size: 19 residues. The CDR3 DNA is TGTGCCAGCAGCCAAGATAAACGGCTAGCGGTAAAAAACACCGGGGAGCTGTTTTTT. This sequence encodes CASSQDKRLAVKNTGELFF.

The chain uses TRBV4-1 and TRBJ1-2; 8 bases are shared with TRBD1. V lost 2 bases to trimming and J lost 4 bases; unmatched junction nucleotides: 6. This CDR3 has 15 amino acids. Germline V CDR1 and CDR2: MGHRA, YSYEKL. The CDR3 coding sequence is TGCGCCAGCAGCCAATCCAGCACAGGGGGCTATGGCTACACCTTC. This codes for CASSQSSTGGYGYTF.